The clone carrying this T cell receptor beta chain was seen a single time. Its matching antigen is unknown. 13 Jbeta primers and 60 Vbeta primers were used for the PCR. Repertoires were generated with immunoSEQ multiplex PCR, while TCRdb's copy carries only in-frame clones and drops some. The table shows 250,000 to 350,000 clones, with 70% to 90% occurring only once. This CDR3 comprises 14 residues. Germline V CDR1 and CDR2: LNHDA, SQIVND (reference sequence). V was trimmed by 5 bases and J by 14 bases, leaving 21 bases between them. This entry comes from a study of cytomegalovirus exposure and HLA in healthy donors. Findings of the study overall: Later analysis suggested most CMV-associated TCR beta chains were HLA-restricted. Analysis was carried out at a later point, and it linked a missense DCLRE1C variant to TCR beta V- and J-gene trimming. Reportedly, TCR beta sequences accurately predicted HLA-A and HLA-B alleles in most subjects.

The receptor was derived from a woman under 30 in good health and CMV-seronegative. Sequenced material: PBMCs. This chain connects TRBV19 to TRBJ1-4; D is perhaps TRBD1 (5 bases). The CDR3 nucleotides are TGTGCCAGTAGTTCGACGGACATTCGAGTCCAGCTGTTTTTT. It yields the protein CASSSTDIRVQLFF.